This T cell receptor beta chain was retrieved from a study of CD8 T cells in ankylosing spondylitis. TCRdb analysed the 5' RACE reads with MiXCR anew, one entry per CDR3 protein. Of tens of thousands of distinct CDR3 sequences in the sample, less than 3.5% are singletons; the top ten hold around 4.5%. This clonotype occurred many times. The junction had 3 bases not matched to a gene; V was cut back by 7 bases and J by 0 bases. The CDR3 has 14 amino acids. CDR1 is SGDLS and CDR2 is YYNGEE in the germline V gene. Sequenced input: blood, either unsorted or a sorted T cell fraction (not recorded which). The source is a male donor with ankylosing spondylitis or in good health (not recorded which). The chain uses TRBV9 and TRBJ2-2; 7 bases align to TRBD1. Written as DNA, the CDR3 is TGTGCCAGCGGGACAGCCGCGAACACCGGGGAGCTGTTTTTT. Translated: CASGTAANTGELFF.